This T cell receptor (beta chain) was found in a study of shared clonotypes between healthy human individuals. Running of the assay took place at deep level. Sequenced by immunoSEQ multiplex PCR; TCRdb stores in-frame clones only, minus some. Among about 2.3 million clones listed, roughly 93% were seen once. Germline trimming cut 1 base from V and 0 bases from J; bases unmatched to any gene: 7. Looked up from germline, CDR1 is SQVTM and CDR2 is ANQGSEA. CDR3 length: 16 residues. This rearrangement joins TRBV29-1 to TRBJ1-1, with 8 nucleotides matching TRBD1. The sequencing sample was made of naive CD4+ T cells from PBMCs. Indicated subset: CD45RA+ positively selected. The clonotype comes from a man younger than 35 in good health. Some clones in this sample may be carry-over from other donors' samples. The CDR3 region is CSVEGIGTGLNTEAFF. As DNA, the CDR3 is TGCAGCGTTGAAGGGATTGGGACAGGACTGAACACTGAAGCTTTCTTT.